A single TCR beta chain is shown here with its context. Its antigen is still unknown. Naive CD8 sequencing libraries were generated from roughly 20,000 to 1,000,000 sorted cells, with 10%, 30% or 50% RNA as input. Naive CD8 T cells were FACS-sorted by CD8+CD4-CCR7+CD45RA+ markers. This sample is drawn from a study of molecular identifiers for immune sequencing clone quantification. Overall study findings and caveats: Because of identical TCR molecules sharing a barcode, sizes of highly expanded clones could be underestimated. Beyond 20 RNA copies, clones held over 97% of effector molecules, compared with under 1% in naive cells.

The germline CDR1 and CDR2 sequences are MGHRA and YSYEKL. The ends were cut back, 1 base at V and 2 bases at J, with 9 bases in the middle. This CDR3 is built from 15 residues. Via MiXCR, TCRdb re-called the PCR reads, giving one row per CDR3 protein. The table includes 300,000 to 350,000 distinct CDR3 sequences, 20% to 25% detected once. Specimen: naive CD8+ T cells from blood, with Jurkat cell RNA spiked in. Subset here: FACS-sorted CD8+CD4-CCR7+CD45RA+ naive T cells. The TCR sequence derives from a human donor in good health. Some libraries in this study had Jurkat cell RNA spiked in. V is TRBV4-1 and J is TRBJ1-3; D uncertain. In DNA form, the CDR3 reads TGCGCCAGCAGCCAAGTCTCGGGAACTGGAAACACCATATATTTT. It encodes CASSQVSGTGNTIYF.